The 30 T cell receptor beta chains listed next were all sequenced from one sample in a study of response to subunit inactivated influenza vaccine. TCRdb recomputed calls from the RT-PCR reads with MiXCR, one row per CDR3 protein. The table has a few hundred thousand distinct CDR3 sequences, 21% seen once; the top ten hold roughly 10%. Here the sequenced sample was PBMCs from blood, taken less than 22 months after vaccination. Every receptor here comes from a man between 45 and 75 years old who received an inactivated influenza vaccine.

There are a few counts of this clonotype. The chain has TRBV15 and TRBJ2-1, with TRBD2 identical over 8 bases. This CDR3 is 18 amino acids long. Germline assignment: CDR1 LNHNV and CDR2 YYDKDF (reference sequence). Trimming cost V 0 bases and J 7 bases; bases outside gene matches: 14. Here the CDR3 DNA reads TGTGCCACCAGCAGAGACCCCTTTGATAGCGGGATGGTTAATGAGCAGTTCTTC. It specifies CATSRDPFDSGMVNEQFF.

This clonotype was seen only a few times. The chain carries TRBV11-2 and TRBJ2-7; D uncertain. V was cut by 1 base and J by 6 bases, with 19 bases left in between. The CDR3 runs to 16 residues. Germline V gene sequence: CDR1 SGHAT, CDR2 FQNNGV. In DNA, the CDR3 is TGTGCCAGCAGCTTAGTATCTGGGAACCATTTGGGCGAGCAGTACTTC. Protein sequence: CASSLVSGNHLGEQYF. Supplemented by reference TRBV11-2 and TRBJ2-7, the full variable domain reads EAGVAQSPRYKIIEKRQSVAFWCNPISGHATLYWYQQILGQGPKLLIQFQNNGVVDDSQLPKDRFSAERLKGVDSTLKIQPAKLEDSAVYLCASSLVSGNHLGEQYFGPGTRLTVT.

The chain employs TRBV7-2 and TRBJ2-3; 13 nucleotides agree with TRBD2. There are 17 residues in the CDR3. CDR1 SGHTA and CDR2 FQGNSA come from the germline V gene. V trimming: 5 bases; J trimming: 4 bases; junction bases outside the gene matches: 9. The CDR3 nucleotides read TGTGCCAGCAGCCGACGACTAGCGGGGGGTGCGTCAGATACGCAGTATTTT. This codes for CASSRRLAGGASDTQYF.

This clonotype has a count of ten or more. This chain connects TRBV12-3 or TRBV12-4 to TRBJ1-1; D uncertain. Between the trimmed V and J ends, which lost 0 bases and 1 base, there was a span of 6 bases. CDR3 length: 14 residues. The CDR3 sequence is CASSLAQWNTEAFF. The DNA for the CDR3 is TGTGCCAGCAGTTTAGCGCAGTGGAACACTGAAGCTTTCTTT.

The CDR3 DNA is TGCAGCGTTGGTACACTCCAAGAGACCCAGTACTTC. It specifies CSVGTLQETQYF. The chain combines TRBV29-1 with TRBJ2-5, with D unclear. V lost 4 bases to trimming and J lost 1 base, with 7 bases between them. Germline CDR1 is SQVTM and CDR2 is ANQGSEA. The CDR3 length is 12 residues.

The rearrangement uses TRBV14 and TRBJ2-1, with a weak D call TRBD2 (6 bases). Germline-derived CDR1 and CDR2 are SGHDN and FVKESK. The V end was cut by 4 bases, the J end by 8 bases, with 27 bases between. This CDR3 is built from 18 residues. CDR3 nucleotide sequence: TGTGCCAGCAGCCTCCTAAGCGCCAGGCGGGAAACTTGGGATGAGCAGTTCTTC. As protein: CASSLLSARRETWDEQFF.

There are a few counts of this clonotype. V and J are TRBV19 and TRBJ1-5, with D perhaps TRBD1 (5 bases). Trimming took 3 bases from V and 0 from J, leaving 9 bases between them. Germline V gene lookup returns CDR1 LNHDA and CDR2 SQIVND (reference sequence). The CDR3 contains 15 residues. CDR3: CASSMGGYSNQPQHF. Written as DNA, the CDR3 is TGTGCCAGTAGTATGGGGGGATATAGCAATCAGCCCCAGCATTTT.

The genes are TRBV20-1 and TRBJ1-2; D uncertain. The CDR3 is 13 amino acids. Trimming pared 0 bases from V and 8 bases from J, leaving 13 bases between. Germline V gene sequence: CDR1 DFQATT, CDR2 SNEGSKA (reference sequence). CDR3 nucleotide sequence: TGCAGTGCTAGAGATCCCTCGACAAGCGGCTACACCTTC. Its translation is CSARDPSTSGYTF.

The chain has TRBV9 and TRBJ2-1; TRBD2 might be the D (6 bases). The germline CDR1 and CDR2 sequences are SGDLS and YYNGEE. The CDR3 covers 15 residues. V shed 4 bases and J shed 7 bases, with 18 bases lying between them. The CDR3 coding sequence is TGTGCCAGCAGCCTTTTGAATAGCGGACGAAATGAGCAGTTCTTC. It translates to CASSLLNSGRNEQFF.

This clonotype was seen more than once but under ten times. The CDR3 bases are TGTGCCAGCAGTCATAACGGGGGGCTGACCAAAAACATTCAGTACTTC. This gives the protein CASSHNGGLTKNIQYF. The V gene is TRBV4-2, the J gene TRBJ2-4; tentatively, D is TRBD2 (7 bases). The CDR3 consists of 16 residues. Germline V gene sequence: CDR1 LGHNA, CDR2 YNFKEQ. Trimming stripped 6 bases from V and 2 bases from J, with 17 bases between.

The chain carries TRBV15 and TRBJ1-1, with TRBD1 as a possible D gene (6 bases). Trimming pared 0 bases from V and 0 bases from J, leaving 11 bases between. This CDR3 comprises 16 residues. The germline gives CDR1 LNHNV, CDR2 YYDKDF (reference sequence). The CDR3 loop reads CATSRDPRGLNTEAFF. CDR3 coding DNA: TGTGCCACCAGCAGAGATCCGCGGGGGCTGAACACTGAAGCTTTCTTT.

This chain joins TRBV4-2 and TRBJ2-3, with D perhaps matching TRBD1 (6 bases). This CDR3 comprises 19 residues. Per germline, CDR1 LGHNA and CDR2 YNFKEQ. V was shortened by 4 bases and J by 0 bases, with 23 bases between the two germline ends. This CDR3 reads CASSRDWTAYTSSTDTQYF. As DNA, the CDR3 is TGTGCCAGCAGCCGCGACTGGACAGCTTACACCTCTAGCACAGATACGCAGTATTTT.

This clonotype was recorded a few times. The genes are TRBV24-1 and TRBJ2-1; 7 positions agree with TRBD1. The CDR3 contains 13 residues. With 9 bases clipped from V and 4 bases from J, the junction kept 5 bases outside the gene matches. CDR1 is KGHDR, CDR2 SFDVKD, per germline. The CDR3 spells CATAPGQYNEQFF. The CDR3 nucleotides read TGTGCCACCGCCCCGGGACAGTACAATGAGCAGTTCTTC.

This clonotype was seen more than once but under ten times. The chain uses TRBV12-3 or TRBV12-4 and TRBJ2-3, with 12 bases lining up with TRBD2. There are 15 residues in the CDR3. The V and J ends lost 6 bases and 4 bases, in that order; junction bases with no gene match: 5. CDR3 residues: CASSLAGGRADTQYF. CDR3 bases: TGTGCCAGCAGCCTAGCGGGAGGGCGCGCAGATACGCAGTATTTT.

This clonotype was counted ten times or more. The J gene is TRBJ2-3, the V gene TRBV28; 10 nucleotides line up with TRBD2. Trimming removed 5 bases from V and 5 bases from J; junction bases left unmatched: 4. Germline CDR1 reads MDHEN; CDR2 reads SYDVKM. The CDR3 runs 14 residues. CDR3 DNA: TGTGCCAGCAGTACTAGCGGGATGGGAGATACGCAGTATTTT. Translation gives CASSTSGMGDTQYF. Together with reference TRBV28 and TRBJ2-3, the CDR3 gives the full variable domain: DVKVTQSSRYLVKRTGEKVFLECVQDMDHENMFWYRQDPGLGLRLIYFSYDVKMKEKGDIPEGYSVSREKKERFSLILESASTNQTSMYLCASSTSGMGDTQYFGPGTRLTVL.

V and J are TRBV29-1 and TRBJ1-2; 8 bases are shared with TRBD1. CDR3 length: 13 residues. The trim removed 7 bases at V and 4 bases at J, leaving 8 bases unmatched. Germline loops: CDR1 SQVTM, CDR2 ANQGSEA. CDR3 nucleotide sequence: TGCAGCGCAACCCAGGACAGGGTCTATGGCTACACCTTC. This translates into CSATQDRVYGYTF.

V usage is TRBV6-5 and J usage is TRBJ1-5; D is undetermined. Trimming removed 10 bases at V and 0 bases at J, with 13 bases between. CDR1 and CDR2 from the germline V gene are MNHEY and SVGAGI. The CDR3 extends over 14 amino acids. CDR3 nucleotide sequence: TGTGCCACCCAGTTACGCTATAGCAATCAGCCCCAGCATTTT. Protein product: CATQLRYSNQPQHF.

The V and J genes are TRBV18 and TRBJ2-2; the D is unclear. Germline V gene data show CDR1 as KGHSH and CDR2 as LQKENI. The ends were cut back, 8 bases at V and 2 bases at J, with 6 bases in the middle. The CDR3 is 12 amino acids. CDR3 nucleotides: TGTGCCAGCACAGTTAACACCGGGGAGCTGTTTTTT. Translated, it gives CASTVNTGELFF. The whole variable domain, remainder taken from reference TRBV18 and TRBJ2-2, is NAGVMQNPRHLVRRRGQEARLRCSPMKGHSHVYWYRQLPEEGLKFMVYLQKENIIDESGMPKERFSAEFPKEGPSILRIQQVVRGDSAAYFCASTVNTGELFFGEGSRLTVL.

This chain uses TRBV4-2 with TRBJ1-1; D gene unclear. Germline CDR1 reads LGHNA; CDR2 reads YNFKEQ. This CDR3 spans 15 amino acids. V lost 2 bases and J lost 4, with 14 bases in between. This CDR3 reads CASSQIGRSGTEAFF. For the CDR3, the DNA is TGTGCCAGCAGCCAAATTGGAAGGTCAGGCACTGAAGCTTTCTTT.

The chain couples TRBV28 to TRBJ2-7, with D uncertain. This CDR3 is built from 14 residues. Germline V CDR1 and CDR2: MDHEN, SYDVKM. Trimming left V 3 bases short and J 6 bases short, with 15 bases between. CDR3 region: CASSFSWASPEQYF. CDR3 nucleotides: TGTGCCAGCAGTTTTAGTTGGGCGAGCCCCGAGCAGTACTTC.

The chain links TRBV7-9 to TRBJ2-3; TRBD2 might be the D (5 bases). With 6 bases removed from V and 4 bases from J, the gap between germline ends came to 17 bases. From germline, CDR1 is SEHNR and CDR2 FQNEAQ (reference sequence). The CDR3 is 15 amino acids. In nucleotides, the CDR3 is TGTGCCAGCAGTTCAGGACTCTTTCCCCCAGATACGCAGTATTTT. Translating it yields CASSSGLFPPDTQYF.

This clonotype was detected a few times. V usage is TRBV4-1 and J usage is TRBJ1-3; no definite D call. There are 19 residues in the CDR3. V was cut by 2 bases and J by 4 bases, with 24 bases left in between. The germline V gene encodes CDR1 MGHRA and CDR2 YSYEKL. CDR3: CASSQPLVSRRASGNTIYF. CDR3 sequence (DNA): TGCGCCAGCAGCCAACCGCTCGTGTCGAGACGCGCATCGGGAAACACCATATATTTT.

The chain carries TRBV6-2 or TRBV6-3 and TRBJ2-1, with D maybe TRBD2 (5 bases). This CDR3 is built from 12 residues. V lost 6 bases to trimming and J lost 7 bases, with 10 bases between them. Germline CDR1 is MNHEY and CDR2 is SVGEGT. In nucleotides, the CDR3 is TGTGCCAGCAGCCTGGACTGGAATGAGCAGTTCTTC. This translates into CASSLDWNEQFF.

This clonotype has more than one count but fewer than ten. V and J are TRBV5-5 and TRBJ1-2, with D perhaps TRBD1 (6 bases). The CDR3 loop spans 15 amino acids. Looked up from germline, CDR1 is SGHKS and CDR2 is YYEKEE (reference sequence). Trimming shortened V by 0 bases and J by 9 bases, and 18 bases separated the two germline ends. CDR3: CASSLVHRTALRYTF. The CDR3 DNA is TGTGCCAGCAGCTTGGTCCACCGGACAGCTTTACGCTACACCTTC.

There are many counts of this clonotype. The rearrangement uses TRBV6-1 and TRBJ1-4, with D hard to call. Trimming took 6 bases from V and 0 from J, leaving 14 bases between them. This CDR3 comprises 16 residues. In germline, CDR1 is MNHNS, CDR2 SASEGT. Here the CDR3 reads CASSPGPRTTNEKLFF. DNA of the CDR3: TGTGCCAGCAGCCCCGGGCCCAGGACAACTAATGAAAAACTGTTTTTT.

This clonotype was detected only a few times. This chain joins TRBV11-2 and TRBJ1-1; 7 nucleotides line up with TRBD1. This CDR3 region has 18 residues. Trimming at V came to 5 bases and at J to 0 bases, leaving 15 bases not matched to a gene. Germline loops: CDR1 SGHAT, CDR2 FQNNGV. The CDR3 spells CASSPPPGQPYMNTEAFF. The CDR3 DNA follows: TGTGCCAGCAGCCCACCCCCGGGACAGCCTTACATGAACACTGAAGCTTTCTTT.

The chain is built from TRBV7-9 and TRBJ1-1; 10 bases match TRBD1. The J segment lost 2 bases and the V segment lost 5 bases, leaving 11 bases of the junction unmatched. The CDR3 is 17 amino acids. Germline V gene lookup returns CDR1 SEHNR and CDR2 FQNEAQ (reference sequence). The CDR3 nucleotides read TGTGCCAGCAGCAGGGGAGGGACAGGGGTCGACAACACTGAAGCTTTCTTT. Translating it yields CASSRGGTGVDNTEAFF.

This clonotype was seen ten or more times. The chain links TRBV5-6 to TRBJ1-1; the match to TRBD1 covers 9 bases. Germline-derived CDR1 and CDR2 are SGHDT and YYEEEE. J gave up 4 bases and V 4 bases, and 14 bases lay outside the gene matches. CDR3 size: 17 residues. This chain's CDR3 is CASSLFAGTGWTTEAFF. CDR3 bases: TGTGCCAGCAGCCTATTCGCAGGGACAGGGTGGACCACTGAAGCTTTCTTT. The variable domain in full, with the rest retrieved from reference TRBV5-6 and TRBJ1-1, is DAGVTQSPTHLIKTRGQQVTLRCSPKSGHDTVSWYQQALGQGPQFIFQYYEEEERQRGNFPDRFSGHQFPNYSSELNVNALLLGDSALYLCASSLFAGTGWTTEAFFGQGTRLTVV.

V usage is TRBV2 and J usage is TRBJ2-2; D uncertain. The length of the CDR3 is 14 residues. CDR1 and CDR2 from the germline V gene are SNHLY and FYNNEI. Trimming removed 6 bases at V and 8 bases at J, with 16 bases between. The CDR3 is CASSVQSMGGELFF. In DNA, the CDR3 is TGTGCCAGCAGCGTGCAAAGCATGGGAGGGGAGCTGTTTTTT.

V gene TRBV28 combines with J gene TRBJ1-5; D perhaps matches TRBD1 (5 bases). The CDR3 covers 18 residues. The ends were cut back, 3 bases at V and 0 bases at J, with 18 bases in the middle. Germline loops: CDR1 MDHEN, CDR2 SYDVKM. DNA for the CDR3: TGTGCCAGCAGTTTCCCCTGGGGGTCAAGAGGTAGCAATCAGCCCCAGCATTTT. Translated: CASSFPWGSRGSNQPQHF. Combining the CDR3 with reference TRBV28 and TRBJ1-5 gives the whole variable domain DVKVTQSSRYLVKRTGEKVFLECVQDMDHENMFWYRQDPGLGLRLIYFSYDVKMKEKGDIPEGYSVSREKKERFSLILESASTNQTSMYLCASSFPWGSRGSNQPQHFGDGTRLSIL.